These 10 T cell receptor beta chains originate from one sample sequenced in a study of CD8 T cells in ankylosing spondylitis. TCRdb used MiXCR to reprocess the 5' RACE reads, holding one entry per CDR3 protein. The repertoire holds just under 95,000 distinct CDR3 sequences, with 8.8% as singletons. The sample consisted of blood, either unsorted or a sorted T cell fraction (not recorded which). These receptors originate from a male donor with ankylosing spondylitis or in good health (not recorded which).

In this sample, this clonotype turned up many times. The rearrangement links TRBV6-2 or TRBV6-3 to TRBJ2-1; 8 positions agree with TRBD2. Looked up from germline, CDR1 is MNHEY and CDR2 is SVGEGT. Germline trimming cut 1 base from V and 2 bases from J; bases unmatched to any gene: 1. The CDR3 is made up of 15 amino acids. CDR3 amino acids: CASSYFGGAYNEQFF. In nucleotides, the CDR3 is TGTGCCAGCAGTTACTTCGGGGGGGCCTACAATGAGCAGTTCTTC.

This clonotype has at least ten counts. This chain joins TRBV4-1 and TRBJ1-1; no firm D call. The CDR3 extends over 14 amino acids. Germline values: CDR1 MGHRA, CDR2 YSYEKL. Trimming shortened V by 1 base and J by 4 bases, and 10 bases separated the two germline ends. This chain's CDR3 is CASSQAGWGTEAFF. In nucleotides, the CDR3 is TGCGCCAGCAGCCAAGCTGGATGGGGCACTGAAGCTTTCTTT.

The chain is built from TRBV7-9 and TRBJ1-5; TRBD1 is a possible D gene (6 bases). Trimming pared 5 bases from V and 3 bases from J, leaving 14 bases between. CDR3 length: 15 amino acids. Germline CDR1 is SEHNR and CDR2 is FQNEAQ (reference sequence). The CDR3 DNA sequence: TGTGCCAGCAGCCCAGACGACAGGTTCAATCAGCCCCAGCATTTT. Translation: CASSPDDRFNQPQHF.

The sample holds a few counts of this clonotype. The chain has TRBV7-9 and TRBJ1-1; D not resolved. CDR3 length equals 13 residues. V shed 2 bases and J shed 2 bases, with 6 bases lying between them. Germline V gives CDR1 SEHNR, CDR2 FQNEAQ (reference sequence). The CDR3 nucleotides are TGTGCCAGCAGCTTAACCAACAACACTGAAGCTTTCTTT. This gives the protein CASSLTNNTEAFF. The full variable domain, with the rest looked up from reference TRBV7-9 and TRBJ1-1, is DTGVSQNPRHKITKRGQNVTFRCDPISEHNRLYWYRQTLGQGPEFLTYFQNEAQLEKSRLLSDRFSAERPKGSFSTLEIQRTEQGDSAMYLCASSLTNNTEAFFGQGTRLTVV.

This clonotype was detected many times. The chain is built from TRBV3-1 and TRBJ1-1, with D unresolved. The CDR3 sequence is 16 residues long. Trimming shortened V by 0 bases and J by 0 bases, and 11 bases separated the two germline ends. The germline V gene encodes CDR1 LGHDT and CDR2 YNNKEL (reference sequence). CDR3 DNA sequence: TGTGCCAGCAGCCAAGATCCAGCCAGAATGAACACTGAAGCTTTCTTT. This sequence encodes CASSQDPARMNTEAFF.

In its sample, this clonotype was seen many times. V and J are TRBV20-1 and TRBJ2-2, with D hard to call. This CDR3 comprises 13 residues. Trimming left V 3 bases short and J 1 base short, with 6 bases between. Germline V gene sequence: CDR1 DFQATT, CDR2 SNEGSKA (reference sequence). The CDR3 DNA is TGCAGTGCTAGGGATGTGAACACCGGGGAGCTGTTTTTT. Residues: CSARDVNTGELFF.

This clonotype came up many times. The chain recombines TRBV30 with TRBJ1-4; 7 nucleotides line up with TRBD1. CDR1 is GTSNPN and CDR2 is SVGIG in the germline V gene (reference sequence). With 0 bases clipped from V and 5 bases from J, the junction kept 3 bases outside the gene matches. This CDR3 is 14 amino acids long. CDR3: CAWSVSRGNEKLFF. The CDR3 coding sequence is TGTGCCTGGAGTGTTAGCAGGGGGAATGAAAAACTGTTTTTT.

This clonotype occurred many times. The junction does not match germline at one end; this may be a read error. This rearrangement joins TRBV7-6 to TRBJ1-1; D perhaps matches TRBD1 (5 bases). CDR1 and CDR2 from the germline V gene are SGHVS and FNYEAQ. CDR3 length equals 15 residues. The CDR3 nucleotides are TGTGCCAGCAGTTTAGGGGCCGGAGCGGGGACTGAAGCTTTCTTT. The encoded protein is CASSLGAGAGTEAFF.

The rearrangement links TRBV7-9 to TRBJ2-7; 7 positions match TRBD1. Trimming took 6 bases from V and 1 from J; bases not matched to a gene: 12. Germline V gene lookup returns CDR1 SEHNR and CDR2 FQNEAQ (reference sequence). The CDR3 runs to 16 residues. The CDR3 coding sequence is TGTGCCAGCAGGGGGAACTACAGGGGAAGATCCTACGAGCAGTACTTC. Translated, it gives CASRGNYRGRSYEQYF.

This clonotype appeared many times. The chain couples TRBV5-1 to TRBJ1-1; TRBD1 is a possible D gene (5 bases). CDR3 length equals 14 residues. Trimming took 5 bases from V and 2 from J, leaving 13 bases between them. Germline V lookup: CDR1 SGHRS, CDR2 YFSETQ. Here the CDR3 reads CASSSAGGNTEAFF. The CDR3 DNA sequence: TGCGCCAGCAGTTCCGCCGGGGGAAACACTGAAGCTTTCTTT.